The 12 T cell receptor beta chains listed next were all sequenced from one sample in a study of blood T cell repertoires in COVID-19. Generated by immunoSEQ multiplex PCR, the TCRdb table keeps only in-frame clones and is missing some. The table lists about 180,000 clones, about 91% of them singletons, with about 3.9% in the top ten. Material: peripheral blood. The receptors stem from a woman aged 25 to 45 with acute or convalescent COVID-19.

The rearrangement uses TRBV7-9 and TRBJ1-1, with D uncertain. Trimming took off 3 bases at V and 3 bases at J, with 11 bases between the two ends. This CDR3 has 14 residues. Germline values: CDR1 SEHNR, CDR2 FQNEAQ (reference sequence). DNA of the CDR3: TGTGCCAGCAGCTTGGAGGGAGGGTACACTGAAGCTTTCTTT. Translated: CASSLEGGYTEAFF.

The chain combines TRBV30 with TRBJ1-2; D is ambiguous. Trimming stripped 5 bases from V and 2 bases from J, with 9 bases between. This CDR3 contains 12 residues. The germline gives CDR1 GTSNPN, CDR2 SVGIG (reference sequence). CDR3 in amino acids: CAWDIKNYGYTF. The CDR3 DNA follows: TGTGCCTGGGACATCAAAAACTATGGCTACACCTTC.

The chain combines TRBV7-9 with TRBJ1-6; unclear D gene. The CDR3 is 14 residues long. The V end lost 4 bases, the J end lost 11 bases, and 15 bases lay between the germline ends. Looked up from germline, CDR1 is SEHNR and CDR2 is FQNEAQ (reference sequence). CDR3 sequence reads: CASSSQRAEAPLHF. CDR3 DNA: TGTGCCAGCAGCTCCCAAAGAGCTGAAGCACCCCTCCACTTT.

The chain employs TRBV11-3 and TRBJ2-1; 11 bases line up with TRBD1. This CDR3 contains 15 residues. Germline trimming cut 8 bases from V and 6 bases from J; bases unmatched to any gene: 9. CDR1 and CDR2 from the germline V gene are SGHNT and YENEEA. The CDR3 DNA reads as TGTGCCAGCTGGACAGGGGGCGCAACTTCCAATGAGCAGTTCTTC. Residues: CASWTGGATSNEQFF.

This clone was detected once. The CDR3 protein is CASSYSEEFGTEAFF. The CDR3, as DNA: TGTGCCAGCAGTTACTCGGAGGAGTTCGGCACTGAAGCTTTCTTT. This rearrangement joins TRBV6-6 to TRBJ1-1; D gene uncertain. The CDR3 consists of 15 residues. Germline CDR1 and CDR2: MNHNY and SVGAGI (reference sequence). Between the trimmed V and J ends, which lost 0 bases and 4 bases, there was a span of 12 bases.

This chain uses TRBV27 with TRBJ1-1; no clear D. Germline CDR1 and CDR2: MNHEY and SMNVEV (reference sequence). Trimming pared 6 bases from V and 1 base from J, leaving 12 bases between. This CDR3 contains 14 residues. CDR3 nucleotide sequence: TGTGCCAGCAGCCGACCGGGAGGGAACACTGAAGCTTTCTTT. Translated: CASSRPGGNTEAFF.

The rearrangement joins TRBV2 to TRBJ2-1; 10 nucleotides agree with TRBD1. Looked up from germline, CDR1 is SNHLY and CDR2 is FYNNEI. This CDR3 spans 15 amino acids. J gave up 3 bases and V 7 bases, and 6 bases lay outside the gene matches. This CDR3 reads CASKSWDRGYNEQFF. The CDR3 DNA is TGTGCCAGCAAATCTTGGGACAGGGGCTACAATGAGCAGTTCTTC.

This clone appeared once. The chain has TRBV28 and TRBJ1-6; D uncertain. The germline V gene has CDR1 MDHEN and CDR2 SYDVKM. The length of the CDR3 is 14 residues. The germline V and J ends were trimmed by 6 bases and 9 bases, with 15 bases remaining between them. The CDR3 here is CASRVTGSLSPLHF. The DNA of the CDR3 is TGTGCCAGCAGAGTAACCGGGAGCCTTTCACCCCTCCACTTT. Looking up the rest from reference TRBV28 and TRBJ1-6 gives the full variable domain: DVKVTQSSRYLVKRTGEKVFLECVQDMDHENMFWYRQDPGLGLRLIYFSYDVKMKEKGDIPEGYSVSREKKERFSLILESASTNQTSMYLCASRVTGSLSPLHFGNGTRLTVT.

V is TRBV6-5 and J is TRBJ2-7; D is possibly TRBD1 (6 bases). Germline V gene data show CDR1 as MNHEY and CDR2 as SVGAGI. The CDR3 is made up of 14 amino acids. Between the trimmed V and J ends, which lost 10 bases and 2 bases, there was a span of 18 bases. DNA of the CDR3: TGTGCCACCAATCCCCCAGGGGCTACCTACGAGCAGTACTTC. Protein sequence: CATNPPGATYEQYF.

The V call is TRBV3-1 (or the pseudogene TRBV3-2), the J call TRBJ1-1; D unresolved. Trimming left V 2 bases short and J 6 bases short, with 10 bases between. The CDR3 totals 13 residues. Germline-derived CDR1 and CDR2 are LGHDT and YNNKEL (reference sequence). CDR3 in amino acids: CASSQRGGAEAFF. In nucleotides, the CDR3 is TGTGCCAGCAGCCAACGTGGAGGAGCTGAAGCTTTCTTT.

This clone occurred once. The genes are TRBV5-6 and TRBJ1-1; tentative D call: TRBD1 (5 bases). CDR3 length equals 12 residues. V was trimmed by 3 bases and J by 11 bases, leaving 14 bases between them. CDR1 SGHDT and CDR2 YYEEEE come from the germline V gene. Here the CDR3 DNA reads TGTGCCAGCAGCTGGGGGGAATCTGGGGCTTTCTTT. Translation gives CASSWGESGAFF.

This clone was seen once. The chain links TRBV27 to TRBJ1-5; the D is unclear. The CDR3 sequence is 14 residues long. In germline, CDR1 is MNHEY, CDR2 SMNVEV (reference sequence). The V gene lost 2 bases and the J gene lost 6 bases, with 11 bases spanning the gap. DNA for the CDR3: TGTGCCAGCAGTTTAGTCGGCCAGGTTCAGCCCCAGCATTTT. It codes for CASSLVGQVQPQHF.